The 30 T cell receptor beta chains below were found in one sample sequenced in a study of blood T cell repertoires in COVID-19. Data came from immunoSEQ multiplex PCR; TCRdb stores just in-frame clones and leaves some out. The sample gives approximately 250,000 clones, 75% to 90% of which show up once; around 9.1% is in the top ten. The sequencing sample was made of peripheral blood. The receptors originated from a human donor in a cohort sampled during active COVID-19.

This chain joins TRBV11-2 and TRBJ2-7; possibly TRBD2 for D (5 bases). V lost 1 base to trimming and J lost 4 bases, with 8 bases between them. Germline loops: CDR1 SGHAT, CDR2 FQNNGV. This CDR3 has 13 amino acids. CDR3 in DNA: TGTGCCAGCAGCTTAGTTGAGGGATACGAGCAGTACTTC. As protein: CASSLVEGYEQYF.

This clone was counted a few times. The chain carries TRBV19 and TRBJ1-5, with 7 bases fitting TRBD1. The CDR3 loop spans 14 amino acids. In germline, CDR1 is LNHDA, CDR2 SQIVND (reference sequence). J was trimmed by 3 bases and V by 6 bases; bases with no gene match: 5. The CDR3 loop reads CASSAGQFNQPQHF. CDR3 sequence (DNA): TGTGCCAGTAGCGCGGGACAGTTCAATCAGCCCCAGCATTTT.

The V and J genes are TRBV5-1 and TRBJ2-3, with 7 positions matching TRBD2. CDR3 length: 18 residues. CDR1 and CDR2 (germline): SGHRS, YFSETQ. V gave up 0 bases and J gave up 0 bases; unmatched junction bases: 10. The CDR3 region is CASSLELLSGYSTDTQYF. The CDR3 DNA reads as TGCGCCAGCAGCTTGGAACTTCTTAGCGGGTATAGCACAGATACGCAGTATTTT.

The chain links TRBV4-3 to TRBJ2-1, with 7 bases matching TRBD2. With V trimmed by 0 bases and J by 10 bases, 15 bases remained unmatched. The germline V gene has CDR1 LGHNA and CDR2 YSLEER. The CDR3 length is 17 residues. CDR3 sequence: CASSQDWGSGQIREQFF. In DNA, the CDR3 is TGCGCCAGCAGCCAAGATTGGGGTAGCGGGCAAATTCGAGAGCAGTTCTTC.

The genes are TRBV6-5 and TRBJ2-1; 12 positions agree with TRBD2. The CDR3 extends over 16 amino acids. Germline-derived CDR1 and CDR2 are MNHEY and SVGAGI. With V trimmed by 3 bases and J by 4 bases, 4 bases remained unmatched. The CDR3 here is CASSYYGLAGYNEQFF. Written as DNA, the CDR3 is TGTGCCAGCAGTTATTACGGACTAGCGGGGTACAATGAGCAGTTCTTC.

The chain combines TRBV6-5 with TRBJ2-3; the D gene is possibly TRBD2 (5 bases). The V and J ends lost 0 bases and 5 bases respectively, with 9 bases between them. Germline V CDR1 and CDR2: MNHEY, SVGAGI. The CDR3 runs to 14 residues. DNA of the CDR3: TGTGCCAGCAGTTACTCCCGGGATCGAGATACGCAGTATTTT. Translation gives CASSYSRDRDTQYF.

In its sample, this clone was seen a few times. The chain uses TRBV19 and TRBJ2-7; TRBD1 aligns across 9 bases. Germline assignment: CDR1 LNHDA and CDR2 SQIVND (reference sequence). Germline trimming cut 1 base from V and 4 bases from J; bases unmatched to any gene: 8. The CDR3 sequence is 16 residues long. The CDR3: CASSIGTGTGTYEQYF. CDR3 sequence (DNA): TGTGCCAGTAGTATAGGCACCGGGACAGGGACTTACGAGCAGTACTTC. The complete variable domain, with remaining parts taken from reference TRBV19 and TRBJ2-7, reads DGGITQSPKYLFRKEGQNVTLSCEQNLNHDAMYWYRQDPGQGLRLIYYSQIVNDFQKGDIAEGYSVSREKKESFPLTVTSAQKNPTAFYLCASSIGTGTGTYEQYFGPGTRLTVT.

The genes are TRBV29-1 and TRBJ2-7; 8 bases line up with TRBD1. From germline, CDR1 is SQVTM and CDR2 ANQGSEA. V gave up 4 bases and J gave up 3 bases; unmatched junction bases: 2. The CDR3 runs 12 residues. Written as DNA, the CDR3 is TGCAGCGTTGGGACAGGGAACTACGAGCAGTACTTC. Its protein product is CSVGTGNYEQYF.

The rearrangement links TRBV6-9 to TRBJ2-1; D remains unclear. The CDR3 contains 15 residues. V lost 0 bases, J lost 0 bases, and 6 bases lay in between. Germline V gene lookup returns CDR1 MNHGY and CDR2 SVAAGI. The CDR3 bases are TGTGCCAGCAGTTATTCCCCTAGCTCCTACAATGAGCAGTTCTTC. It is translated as CASSYSPSSYNEQFF.

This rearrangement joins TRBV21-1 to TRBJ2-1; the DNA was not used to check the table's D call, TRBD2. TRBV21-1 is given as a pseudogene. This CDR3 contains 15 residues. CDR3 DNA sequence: TGTGCCAGCAGACGACTAGCGGGACCCTACAATGAGCAGTTCTTC. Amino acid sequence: CASRRLAGPYNEQFF.

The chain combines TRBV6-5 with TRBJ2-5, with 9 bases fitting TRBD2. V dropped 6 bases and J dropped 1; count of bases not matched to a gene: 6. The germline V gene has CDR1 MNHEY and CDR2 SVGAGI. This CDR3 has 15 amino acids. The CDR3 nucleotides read TGTGCCAGCAGCGCTCTAGCGGGGAGCCAAGAGACCCAGTACTTC. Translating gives CASSALAGSQETQYF.

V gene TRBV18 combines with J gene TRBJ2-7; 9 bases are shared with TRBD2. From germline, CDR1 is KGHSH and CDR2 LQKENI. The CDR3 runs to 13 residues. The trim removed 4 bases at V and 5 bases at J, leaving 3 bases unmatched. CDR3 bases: TGTGCCAGCTCACAGCGGGAGGTAAACGAGCAGTACTTC. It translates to CASSQREVNEQYF.

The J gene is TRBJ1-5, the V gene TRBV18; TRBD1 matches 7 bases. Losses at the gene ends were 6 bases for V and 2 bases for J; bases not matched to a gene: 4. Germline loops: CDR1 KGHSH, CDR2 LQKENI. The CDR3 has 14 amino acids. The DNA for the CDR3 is TGTGCCAGCTCGTCAGGGGGAGGCAATCAGCCCCAGCATTTT. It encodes CASSSGGGNQPQHF.

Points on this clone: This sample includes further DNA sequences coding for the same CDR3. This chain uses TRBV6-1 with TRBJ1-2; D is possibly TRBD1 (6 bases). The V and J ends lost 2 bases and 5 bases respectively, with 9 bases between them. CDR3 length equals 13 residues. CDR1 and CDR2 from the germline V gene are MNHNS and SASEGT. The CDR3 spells CASSEQGLYGYTF. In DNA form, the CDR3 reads TGTGCCAGCAGTGAACAGGGGTTGTATGGCTACACCTTC.

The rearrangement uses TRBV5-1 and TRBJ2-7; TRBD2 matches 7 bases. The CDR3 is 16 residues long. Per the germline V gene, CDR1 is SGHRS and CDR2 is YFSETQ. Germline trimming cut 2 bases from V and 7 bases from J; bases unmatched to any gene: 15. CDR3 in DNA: TGCGCCAGCAGCTTTATCGGGGCGGGAGTAGGCTGGGAGCAGTACTTC. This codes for CASSFIGAGVGWEQYF.

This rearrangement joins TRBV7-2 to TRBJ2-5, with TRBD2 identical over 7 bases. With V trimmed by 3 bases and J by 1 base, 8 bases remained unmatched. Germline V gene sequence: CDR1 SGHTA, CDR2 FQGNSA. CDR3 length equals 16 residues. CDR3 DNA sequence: TGTGCCAGCAGCTTGGTCGCCGGGGGGACCCAAGAGACCCAGTACTTC. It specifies CASSLVAGGTQETQYF.

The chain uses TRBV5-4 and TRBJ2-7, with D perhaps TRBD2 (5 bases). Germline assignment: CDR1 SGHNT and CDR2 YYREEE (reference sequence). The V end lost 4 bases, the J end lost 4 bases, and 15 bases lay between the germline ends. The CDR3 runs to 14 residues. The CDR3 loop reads CASSGRGVGYEQYF. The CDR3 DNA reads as TGTGCCAGCAGCGGGAGAGGAGTCGGGTACGAGCAGTACTTC. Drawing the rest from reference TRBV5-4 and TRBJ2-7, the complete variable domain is ETGVTQSPTHLIKTRGQQVTLRCSSQSGHNTVSWYQQALGQGPQFIFQYYREEENGRGNFPPRFSGLQFPNYSSELNVNALELDDSALYLCASSGRGVGYEQYFGPGTRLTVT.

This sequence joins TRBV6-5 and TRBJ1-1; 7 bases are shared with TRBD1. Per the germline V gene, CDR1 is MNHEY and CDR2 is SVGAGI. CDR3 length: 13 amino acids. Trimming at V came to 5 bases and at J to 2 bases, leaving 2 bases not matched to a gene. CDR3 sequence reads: CASSNRGNTEAFF. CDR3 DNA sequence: TGTGCCAGCAGTAACAGGGGTAACACTGAAGCTTTCTTT.

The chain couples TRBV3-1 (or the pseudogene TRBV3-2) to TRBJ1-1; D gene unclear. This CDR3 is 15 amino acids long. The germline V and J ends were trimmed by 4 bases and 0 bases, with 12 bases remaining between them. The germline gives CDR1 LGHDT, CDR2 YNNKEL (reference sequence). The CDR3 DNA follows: TGTGCCAGCAGCCCTAAAAACCCTATGAACACTGAAGCTTTCTTT. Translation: CASSPKNPMNTEAFF.

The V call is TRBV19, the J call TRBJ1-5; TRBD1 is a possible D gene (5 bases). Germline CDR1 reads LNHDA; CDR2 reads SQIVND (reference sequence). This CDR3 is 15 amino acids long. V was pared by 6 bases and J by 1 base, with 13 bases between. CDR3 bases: TGTGCCAGTAGCGTCGTTCAGGGAAGCAATCAGCCCCAGCATTTT. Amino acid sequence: CASSVVQGSNQPQHF.

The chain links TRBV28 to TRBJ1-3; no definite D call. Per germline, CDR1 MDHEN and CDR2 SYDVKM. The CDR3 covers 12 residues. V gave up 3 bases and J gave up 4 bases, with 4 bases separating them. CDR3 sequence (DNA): TGTGCCAGCAGTTTGCGAGGAAACACCATATATTTT. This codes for CASSLRGNTIYF.

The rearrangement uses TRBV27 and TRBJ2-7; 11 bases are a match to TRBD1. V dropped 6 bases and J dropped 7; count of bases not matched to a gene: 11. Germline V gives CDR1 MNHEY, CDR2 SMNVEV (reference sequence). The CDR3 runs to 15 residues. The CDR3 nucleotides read TGTGCCAGCAGAACAGGGACAGGGGGTTCTGTGGAGCAGTACTTC. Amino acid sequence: CASRTGTGGSVEQYF.

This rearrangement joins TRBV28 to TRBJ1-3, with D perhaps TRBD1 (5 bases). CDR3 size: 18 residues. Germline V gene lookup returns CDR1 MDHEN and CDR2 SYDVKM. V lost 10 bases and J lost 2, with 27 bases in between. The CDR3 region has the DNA TGTGCCATCGAGACAGAGGAGGGGCCCCCCGGGCCTGGAAACACCATATATTTT. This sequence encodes CAIETEEGPPGPGNTIYF.

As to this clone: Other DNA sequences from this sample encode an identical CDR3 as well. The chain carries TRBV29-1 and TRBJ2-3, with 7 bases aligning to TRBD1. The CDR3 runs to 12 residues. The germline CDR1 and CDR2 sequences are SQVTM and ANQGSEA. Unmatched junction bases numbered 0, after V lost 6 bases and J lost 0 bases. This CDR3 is CSVTGSTDTQYF. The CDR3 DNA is TGCAGCGTGACAGGGAGCACAGATACGCAGTATTTT.

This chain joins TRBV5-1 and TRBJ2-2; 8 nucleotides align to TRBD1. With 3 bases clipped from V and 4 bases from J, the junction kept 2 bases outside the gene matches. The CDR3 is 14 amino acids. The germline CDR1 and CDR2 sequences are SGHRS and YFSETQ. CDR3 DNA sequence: TGCGCCAGCAGCTACGACAGGGGCACCGGGGAGCTGTTTTTT. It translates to CASSYDRGTGELFF.

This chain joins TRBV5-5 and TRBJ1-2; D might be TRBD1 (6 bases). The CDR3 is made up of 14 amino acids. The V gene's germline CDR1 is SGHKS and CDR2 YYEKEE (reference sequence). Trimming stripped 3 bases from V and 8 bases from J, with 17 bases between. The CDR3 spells CASSSAGALTGYTF. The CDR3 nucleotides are TGTGCCAGCAGCTCAGCAGGGGCCCTCACGGGCTACACCTTC.

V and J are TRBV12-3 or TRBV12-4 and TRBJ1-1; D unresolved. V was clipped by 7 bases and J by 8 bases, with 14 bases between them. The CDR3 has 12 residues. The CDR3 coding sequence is TGTGCCAGCACCGTGGCCAGATCCGAAGCTTTCTTT. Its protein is CASTVARSEAFF.

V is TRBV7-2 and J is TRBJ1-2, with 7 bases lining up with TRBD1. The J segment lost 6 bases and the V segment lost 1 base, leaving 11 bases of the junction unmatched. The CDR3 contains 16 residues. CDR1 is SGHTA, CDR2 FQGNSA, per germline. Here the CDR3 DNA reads TGTGCCAGCAGCTTAGGGACAGGAATAACCACTGATGGCTACACCTTC. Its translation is CASSLGTGITTDGYTF.

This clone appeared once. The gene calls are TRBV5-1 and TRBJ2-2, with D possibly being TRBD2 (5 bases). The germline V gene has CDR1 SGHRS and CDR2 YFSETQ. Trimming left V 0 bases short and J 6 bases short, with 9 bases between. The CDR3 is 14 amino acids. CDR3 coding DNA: TGCGCCAGCAGCTTGGACCTGAGGGCCGGGGAGCTGTTTTTT. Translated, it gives CASSLDLRAGELFF. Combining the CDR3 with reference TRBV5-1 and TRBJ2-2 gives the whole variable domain KAGVTQTPRYLIKTRGQQVTLSCSPISGHRSVSWYQQTPGQGLQFLFEYFSETQRNKGNFPGRFSGRQFSNSRSEMNVSTLELGDSALYLCASSLDLRAGELFFGEGSRLTVL.

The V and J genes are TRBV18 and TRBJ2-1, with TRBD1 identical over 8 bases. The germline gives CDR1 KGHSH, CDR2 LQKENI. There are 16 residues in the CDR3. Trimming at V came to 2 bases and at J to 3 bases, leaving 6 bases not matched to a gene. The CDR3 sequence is CASSPWGTGVYNEQFF. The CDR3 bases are TGTGCCAGCTCACCATGGGGGACAGGAGTCTACAATGAGCAGTTCTTC.